The next 15 T cell receptor beta chains were all read from a single sample in a study of beta chain features in type 1 diabetes. Study-level findings and limits: Type 1 diabetes patients showed a moderate but significant shortening of TCRB CDR3s in all four CD4+ subsets.

Expressed TCRB transcripts got sequenced, as all isolated RNA was reverse transcribed. Produced via immunoSEQ multiplex PCR; TCRdb's table is partial and in-frame only. The data contain over 600,000 clones, around 12% of them seen just once; the ten biggest clones take up roughly 0.11%. Their target antigens are unknown. Sequencing was done on a sample of naive CD4+ T cells from blood. The source of these receptors is a man aged 25-40 years with type 1 diabetes.

This clone was observed a few times. The chain is built from TRBV27 and TRBJ2-3; 7 bases agree with TRBD1. V trimming: 5 bases; J trimming: 4 bases; junction bases outside the gene matches: 9. This CDR3 is built from 15 residues. Germline V gives CDR1 MNHEY, CDR2 SMNVEV (reference sequence). The CDR3 DNA is TGTGCCAGCAGTCCCCGGGACAGTAGGGCAGATACGCAGTATTTT. Amino acid sequence: CASSPRDSRADTQYF.

The rearrangement joins TRBV5-4 to TRBJ1-2; D is undetermined. CDR1 is SGHNT, CDR2 YYREEE, per germline (reference sequence). V lost 2 bases and J lost 4, with 15 bases in between. The CDR3 sequence is 15 residues long. In DNA form, the CDR3 reads TGTGCCAGCAGCTTTTGGTACCGGGAGGGCTATGGCTACACCTTC. Translating gives CASSFWYREGYGYTF.

This clone has more than one count but fewer than ten. At one boundary the junction diverges from the germline segment, which might be a read error. The rearrangement joins TRBV29-1 to TRBJ1-4; no definite D call. CDR1 is SQVTM, CDR2 ANQGSEA, per germline. This CDR3 has 13 residues. The CDR3: CSVEDSGSSQVVF. CDR3 DNA sequence: TGCAGCGTTGAAGACTCGGGAAGTTCTCAAGTGGTTTTT.

In this sample, this clone turned up a few times. The chain couples TRBV29-1 to TRBJ2-1, with TRBD1 as a possible D gene (5 bases). Trimming shortened V by 2 bases and J by 6 bases, and 11 bases separated the two germline ends. Per the germline V gene, CDR1 is SQVTM and CDR2 is ANQGSEA. The CDR3 is 13 amino acids. The CDR3: CSVEWERGNEQFF. DNA of the CDR3: TGCAGCGTTGAATGGGAAAGGGGCAATGAGCAGTTCTTC.

There are a few counts of this clone. The chain joins TRBV4-3 to TRBJ2-2, with D tentatively TRBD1 or TRBD2 (5 bases each). The germline V and J ends were trimmed by 1 base and 6 bases, with 9 bases remaining between them. CDR1 is LGHNA and CDR2 is YSLEER in the germline V gene. The CDR3 covers 14 residues. CDR3 in amino acids: CASSQGDVAGELFF. The CDR3 nucleotides are TGCGCCAGCAGCCAAGGGGACGTGGCCGGGGAGCTGTTTTTT.

The CDR3 region is CASSVVGQGYEKLFF. The CDR3 DNA reads as TGTGCCAGCAGCGTAGTGGGACAGGGGTATGAAAAACTGTTTTTT. This chain joins TRBV9 and TRBJ1-4; the match to TRBD1 covers 10 bases. This CDR3 is built from 15 residues. With V trimmed by 0 bases and J by 6 bases, 2 bases remained unmatched. Germline loops: CDR1 SGDLS, CDR2 YYNGEE.

The gene calls are TRBV5-6 and TRBJ2-7; D is uncertain. V was clipped by 0 bases and J by 3 bases, with 10 bases between them. The CDR3 covers 14 residues. CDR1 SGHDT and CDR2 YYEEEE come from the germline V gene. The CDR3 loop reads CASSLGSLDYEQYF. The CDR3 DNA sequence: TGTGCCAGCAGCTTGGGTAGCCTAGACTACGAGCAGTACTTC. The full variable domain, completed using reference TRBV5-6 and TRBJ2-7, is DAGVTQSPTHLIKTRGQQVTLRCSPKSGHDTVSWYQQALGQGPQFIFQYYEEEERQRGNFPDRFSGHQFPNYSSELNVNALLLGDSALYLCASSLGSLDYEQYFGPGTRLTVT.

This chain links TRBV9 with TRBJ2-3; D is tentatively TRBD1 or TRBD2 (5 bases each). The CDR3 covers 20 residues. V lost 1 base and J 0 bases, leaving 24 bases between the germline ends. In germline, CDR1 is SGDLS, CDR2 YYNGEE. In DNA, the CDR3 is TGTGCCAGCAGCGTATTCGCCTCAGCGTCCGGGGCATCTAGCACAGATACGCAGTATTTT. As protein: CASSVFASASGASSTDTQYF.

This clone was observed a few times. This chain connects TRBV18 to TRBJ1-3; D is unclear. The germline CDR1 and CDR2 sequences are KGHSH and LQKENI. The V gene lost 3 bases and the J gene lost 0 bases, with 9 bases spanning the gap. This CDR3 has 15 amino acids. CDR3 region: CASSPALSSGNTIYF. CDR3 DNA: TGTGCCAGCTCACCTGCTTTGAGCTCTGGAAACACCATATATTTT.

The V and J genes are TRBV2 and TRBJ1-5; no firm D call. V gave up 8 bases and J gave up 2 bases, with 16 bases separating them. Germline values: CDR1 SNHLY, CDR2 FYNNEI. This CDR3 has 15 residues. The CDR3 sequence is CASLNGRAGNQPQHF. Here the CDR3 DNA reads TGTGCCAGCCTGAATGGAAGGGCGGGCAATCAGCCCCAGCATTTT.

In its sample, this clone was seen a few times. The chain combines TRBV9 with TRBJ1-3; D remains ambiguous. CDR3 length: 13 amino acids. Germline loops: CDR1 SGDLS, CDR2 YYNGEE. V shed 4 bases and J shed 1 base, with 6 bases lying between them. The CDR3 DNA sequence: TGTGCCAGCAGCTCTTTATCTGGAAACACCATATATTTT. Amino acids: CASSSLSGNTIYF. Based on the CDR3 plus reference TRBV9 and TRBJ1-3, the full variable domain is DSGVTQTPKHLITATGQRVTLRCSPRSGDLSVYWYQQSLDQGLQFLIQYYNGEERAKGNILERFSAQQFPDLHSELNLSSLELGDSALYFCASSSLSGNTIYFGEGSWLTVV.

The chain employs TRBV4-1 and TRBJ1-2, with 8 nucleotides matching TRBD1. The CDR3 is 15 amino acids. The ends lost 4 bases at V and 7 bases at J; junction bases unmatched: 11. The germline V gene has CDR1 MGHRA and CDR2 YSYEKL. The CDR3 region has the DNA TGCGCCAGCAGCCTCACCGACAGGGGAGAAGGTGGCTACACCTTC. Translating gives CASSLTDRGEGGYTF.

The chain uses TRBV2 and TRBJ2-5; D uncertain. The CDR3 extends over 14 amino acids. Germline-derived CDR1 and CDR2 are SNHLY and FYNNEI. V shed 8 bases and J shed 1 base, with 14 bases lying between them. Here the CDR3 reads CASHYSDVQETQYF. For the CDR3, the DNA is TGTGCCAGCCATTATTCGGACGTCCAAGAGACCCAGTACTTC.

V and J are TRBV7-2 and TRBJ2-2; D is unresolved. Deletions cut 1 base from V and 2 bases from J, with 14 bases between. This CDR3 is 17 amino acids long. Per germline, CDR1 SGHTA and CDR2 FQGNSA. CDR3 amino acids: CASSLEGPRHNTGELFF. CDR3 sequence (DNA): TGTGCCAGCAGCTTAGAGGGCCCCAGACACAACACCGGGGAGCTGTTTTTT.

The chain joins TRBV7-9 to TRBJ1-1; D not certain. CDR1 and CDR2 from the germline V gene are SEHNR and FQNEAQ (reference sequence). Trimming removed 6 bases from V and 1 base from J, with 9 bases in between. This CDR3 spans 13 amino acids. The CDR3 DNA reads TGTGCCAGCAGTCCGCTGGGGAACACTGAAGCTTTCTTT. Protein product: CASSPLGNTEAFF.